The TCR beta chain described here comes from a study of cytomegalovirus exposure and HLA in healthy donors. Study-wide context: As released early, the data held approximately 80 million unique TCRs from HLA-typed donors.

A multiplex PCR was run with 60 Vbeta primers and 13 Jbeta primers. Clones were sequenced by immunoSEQ multiplex PCR, and TCRdb holds only the in-frame ones, with some missing. The sample has under 200,000 clones, roughly 80% seen once; the top ten hold 3% to 3.5%. This CDR3 has 19 amino acids. The V end lost 4 bases, the J end lost 2 bases, and 24 bases lay between the germline ends. In germline, CDR1 is MNHNS, CDR2 SASEGT. The receptor was isolated from a woman aged 40-49 years in good health and CMV-seronegative. V is TRBV6-1 and J is TRBJ1-5, with a weak D call TRBD1 (5 bases). Sequenced input: PBMCs. The CDR3 protein is CASSVQAWGNSPRNQPQHF. CDR3 bases: TGTGCCAGCAGTGTACAGGCCTGGGGTAACTCTCCCCGCAATCAGCCCCAGCATTTT.